This TCR beta chain was captured in a study of cytomegalovirus exposure and HLA in healthy donors. Vbeta (60) and Jbeta (13) primers were used in the PCR. Method: immunoSEQ multiplex PCR; TCRdb's copy keeps in-frame clones and lacks some. The table shows 90,000 to 150,000 clones, with 65% to 85% occurring only once. The CDR3 contains 14 residues. Germline CDR1 is SSHAT and CDR2 is FNYEAQ (reference sequence). Findings and caveats of the study: Cytomegalovirus-associated TCR beta chains were listed, numbering roughly 150.

This clone turned up a few times. The antigen remains undetermined. The junction shows a germline mismatch at one end, possibly a read error. This sequence originates from a man aged 50-59 years in good health and CMV-seronegative. Source material: PBMCs. This rearrangement joins TRBV7-7 to TRBJ2-2, with TRBD2 identical over 8 bases. Here the CDR3 reads CASSSGGAPGELFF. CDR3 sequence (DNA): TGTGCTAGCAGCTCCGGGGGGGCCCCCGGGGAGCTGTTTTTT.